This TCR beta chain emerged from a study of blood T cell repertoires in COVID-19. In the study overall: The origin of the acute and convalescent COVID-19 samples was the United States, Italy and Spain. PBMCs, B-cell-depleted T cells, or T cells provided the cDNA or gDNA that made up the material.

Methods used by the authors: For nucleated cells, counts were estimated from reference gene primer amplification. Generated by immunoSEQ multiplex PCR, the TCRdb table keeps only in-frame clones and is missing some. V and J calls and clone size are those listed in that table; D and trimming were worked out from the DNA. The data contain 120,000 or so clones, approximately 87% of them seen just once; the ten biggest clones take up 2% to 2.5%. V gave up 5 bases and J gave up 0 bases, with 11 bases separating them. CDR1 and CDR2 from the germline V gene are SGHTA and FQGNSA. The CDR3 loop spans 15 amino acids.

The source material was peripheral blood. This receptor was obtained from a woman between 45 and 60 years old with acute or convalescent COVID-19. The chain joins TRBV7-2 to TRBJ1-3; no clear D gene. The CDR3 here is CASSRYGDSGNTIYF. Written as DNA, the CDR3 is TGTGCCAGCAGCCGCTACGGAGACTCTGGAAACACCATATATTTT.